This T cell receptor beta chain was obtained from a study of T cells in Graves' hyperthyroidism and ophthalmopathy. Study results and caveats: Within blood appeared most thyroid clonotypes that had expanded above 0.001.

The CDR3 is 13 amino acids. Germline values: CDR1 KGHSH, CDR2 LQKENI. This clonotype was observed many times. Its antigen is still unknown. One end of the junction fails to match germline, which may point to a read error. TCR beta CDR3 sequences were amplified from RNA transcripts. Carried out on the TCR CDR3, a first-round RT-PCR used the HTBI primer set. TCRdb re-called the multiplex PCR reads through MiXCR, storing one row per CDR3 protein. The table records roughly 420,000 distinct CDR3 sequences, roughly 13% of them present only once. Diagnosing involved the use of clinical symptoms, serum thyroxine and TRAb, thyroid ultrasound and orbital computed tomography.

The rearrangement links TRBV18 to TRBJ2-7, with 9 bases identical to TRBD2. Material for sequencing was blood. The origin of this receptor is a woman between 18 and 29 years old with Graves' hyperthyroidism. This CDR3 reads CVSSLVAGVEQYF. CDR3 bases: TGTGTCAGCTCATTGGTAGCGGGAGTTGAGCAGTACTTC. Looking up the rest from reference TRBV18 and TRBJ2-7 gives the full variable domain: NAGVMQNPRHLVRRRGQEARLRCSPMKGHSHVYWYRQLPEEGLKFMVYLQKENIIDESGMPKERFSAEFPKEGPSILRIQQVVRGDSAAYFCVSSLVAGVEQYFGPGTRLTVT.